This T cell receptor (beta chain) was captured by sequencing in a study of CDR3 diversity in severe acne. MiXCR, run by TCRdb on the PCR reads, gives a single entry per CDR3 protein. The sample contains around 91,000 distinct CDR3 sequences, under 65% of which appear only once. This CDR3 comprises 15 residues. CDR1 and CDR2 (germline): SGHDT, YYEEEE. With 4 bases clipped from V and 1 base from J, the junction kept 7 bases outside the gene matches. This clonotype has a count of ten or more. The source material was blood. The origin of this receptor is a male donor in good health, without acne. V gene TRBV5-6 combines with J gene TRBJ1-2, with 7 bases identical to TRBD1. The CDR3: CASSGGTVINYGYTF. CDR3 nucleotide sequence: TGTGCCAGCAGCGGAGGGACAGTGATTAACTATGGCTACACCTTC.